Included here is one T cell receptor (beta chain) sequence, with context. The specificity of this receptor is unknown. There are no base qualities to consult, and no much larger clone falls within one base. The immunoSEQ Assay, a bias-controlled multiplex PCR, was used to amplify TCRbeta CDR3 regions from genomic DNA. Per the source publication's procedure: Nucleated cell counts per sample were estimated from amplification of reference gene primers within the assay. To quantify the absolute abundance of each unique TCRbeta CDR3 rearrangement, sequence reads were collapsed and filtered. For each sample, productive Simpson clonality was calculated as the square root of Simpson's diversity index over productive rearrangements. TCRdb took this table from immuneACCESS and kept in-frame rearrangements with V and J called. Such tables lack part of the clones; where checked against another copy, unresolved V genes explain under half of the gap, and the rest is unexplained. The DNA gave D and trimming, while V, J and clone size come from that table. This sample has 150,000 or so clones in its table, and 85% to 90% of those were observed once. The top ten constitute around an eighth of the sample.

One collaborating source in Seattle enrolled patients during active infection and followed them longitudinally through the course of disease. Collaborating institutions collected whole blood in K2EDTA tubes following their own protocols. For TCRbeta analysis, collaborators shipped samples as frozen whole blood, isolated PBMCs, or DNA extracted from either of those sample types. This record comes from a study of blood T cell repertoires in COVID-19 (dated by TCRdb to the early 2020s). Regarding the research as a whole: The collaborator samples originated in the United States, Italy and Spain and spanned the acute and convalescent phases of COVID-19. The prospective study material was composed of cDNA or gDNA derived from T cells, B-cell-depleted T cells, or PBMCs. Where HLA class I and class II types were available, the types were taken from metadata supplied by the sample provider, not from assay-based typing. The samples were drawn from two sources: the first 160 participants of the ongoing ImmuneRACE study, and some 1,300 subjects contributed by 6 global collaborators. The sample metadata nearly always contained a de-identified subject ID, COVID-19 status, age in years and sex. The repertoires were made available in a free public database intended to serve as a resource for research on the immune response to SARS-CoV-2. The dataset comprised deeply sampled blood TCRbeta repertoires from subjects exposed to, actively infected with, or recovered from COVID-19.

Trimming removed 2 bases from V and 6 bases from J; the gene matches leave 6 bases unexplained. Reading the germline V gene gives CDR1 MNHEY and CDR2 SVGAGI. Counted from cysteine to phenylalanine, this CDR3 has 15 amino acids. Only the CDR3 part of the read is kept: 45 bases, read in frame from the first base. The full study reports these points: Clinical and demographic metadata were provided uncurated, with the amount varying by source and participant.

The chain links TRBV6-5 with TRBJ2-3; TRBD1 fits 9 bases in the junction. This receptor was taken from a man between 18 and 35 years old with COVID-19, enrolled during active disease. Source material: peripheral blood. The CDR3 is CASSYPDRGRDTQYF. The bases are TGTGCCAGCAGTTACCCGGACAGGGGCCGGGATACGCAGTATTTT.